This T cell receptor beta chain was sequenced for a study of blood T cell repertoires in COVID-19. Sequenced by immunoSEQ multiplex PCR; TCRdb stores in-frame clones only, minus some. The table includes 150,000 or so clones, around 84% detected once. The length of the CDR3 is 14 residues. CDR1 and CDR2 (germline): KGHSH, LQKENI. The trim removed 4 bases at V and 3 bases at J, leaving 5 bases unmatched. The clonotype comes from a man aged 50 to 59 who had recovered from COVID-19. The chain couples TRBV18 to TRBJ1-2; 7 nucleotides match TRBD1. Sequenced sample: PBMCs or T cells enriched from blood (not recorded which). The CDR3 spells CASSLRDRDYGYTF. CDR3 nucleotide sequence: TGTGCCAGCTCACTCCGGGACAGAGACTATGGCTACACCTTC.